These 11 T cell receptor beta chains were sequenced from one sample in a study of T-cell reconstitution after alpha-beta-depleted transplantation in children. For TCRbeta, the library was prepared with unique molecular identifiers. TCRdb re-called the PCR reads with MiXCR, one entry per CDR3 protein. The repertoire holds some 200,000 distinct CDR3 sequences, with roughly 9% as singletons. The sample was PBMCs from the stem cell graft donor, taken from the stem cell graft. The receptors were gathered from a human donor who donated a stem cell graft to a child with acute lymphoblastic leukemia.

The table lists this clonotype with many counts. The V gene is TRBV6-2 or TRBV6-3, the J gene TRBJ2-3; no definite D call. Germline V gene lookup returns CDR1 MNHEY and CDR2 SVGEGT. CDR3 length: 14 amino acids. V was pared by 0 bases and J by 5 bases, with 9 bases between. CDR3 sequence reads: CASSYSSELDTQYF. CDR3 bases: TGTGCCAGCAGTTACTCATCGGAATTAGATACGCAGTATTTT.

This clonotype showed up just a few times. This chain uses TRBV12-3 or TRBV12-4 with TRBJ1-1; weak D call: TRBD1 (6 bases). V lost 5 bases and J 6 bases, leaving 19 bases between the germline ends. The CDR3 runs 15 residues. CDR3 DNA sequence: TGTGCCAGCAGTCCAGGACAGATGGGCGACTCTGAAGCTTTCTTT. Its translation: CASSPGQMGDSEAFF.

The V call is TRBV27, the J call TRBJ1-1, with D perhaps matching TRBD1 (5 bases). From germline, CDR1 is MNHEY and CDR2 SMNVEV (reference sequence). V lost 2 bases and J 5 bases, leaving 21 bases between the germline ends. The CDR3 loop spans 17 amino acids. The CDR3 DNA follows: TGTGCCAGCAGTTTAGCAGTATTGGGGGGGGTGCGGACTGAAGCTTTCTTT. Translating it yields CASSLAVLGGVRTEAFF.

The rearrangement uses TRBV5-1 and TRBJ2-5, with D perhaps given as TRBD1 or TRBD2 (5 bases each). V dropped 4 bases and J dropped 5 bases, with 21 bases sitting between them. CDR1 is SGHRS and CDR2 is YFSETQ in the germline V gene. The CDR3 runs 16 residues. The DNA of the CDR3 is TGCGCCAGCAGCCCGTGGGGCAGGGAGAGTCTCGAGACCCAGTACTTC. This translates into CASSPWGRESLETQYF. The full variable domain, its missing parts supplied by reference TRBV5-1 and TRBJ2-5, is KAGVTQTPRYLIKTRGQQVTLSCSPISGHRSVSWYQQTPGQGLQFLFEYFSETQRNKGNFPGRFSGRQFSNSRSEMNVSTLELGDSALYLCASSPWGRESLETQYFGPGTRLLVL.

This clonotype was picked up a small number of times. The chain has TRBV4-2 and TRBJ1-6; maybe TRBD1 (5 bases). Germline CDR1 is LGHNA and CDR2 is YNFKEQ. The V gene lost 0 bases and the J gene lost 19 bases, with 16 bases spanning the gap. The CDR3 consists of 13 residues. CDR3 residues: CASSQDDSQPGHF. DNA of the CDR3: TGTGCCAGCAGCCAAGATGACAGCCAGCCCGGGCACTTT.

This clonotype has only a few counts. The chain is built from TRBV20-1 and TRBJ2-1, with D perhaps TRBD2 (6 bases). Trimming took 3 bases from V and 5 from J, leaving 11 bases between them. There are 13 residues in the CDR3. Germline CDR1 and CDR2: DFQATT and SNEGSKA (reference sequence). The CDR3 bases are TGCAGTGCTAGGTCTGGGACTCACAATGAGCAGTTCTTC. Encoded protein: CSARSGTHNEQFF.

There are a few counts of this clonotype. This rearrangement joins TRBV19 to TRBJ2-3, with 7 positions matching TRBD2. The CDR3 spans 15 residues. The trim removed 3 bases at V and 7 bases at J, leaving 10 bases unmatched. Germline CDR1 is LNHDA and CDR2 is SQIVND (reference sequence). The CDR3 is CASSIGLAVRNTQYF. CDR3 DNA: TGTGCCAGTAGTATCGGGCTAGCGGTGCGAAATACGCAGTATTTT.

There are a few counts of this clonotype. The rearrangement uses TRBV7-8 and TRBJ1-1; D not resolved. Germline V CDR1 and CDR2: SGHVS, FQNEAQ. V dropped 1 base and J dropped 9 bases, with 12 bases sitting between them. CDR3 length: 13 amino acids. CDR3 bases: TGTGCCAGCAGCTTAGAGGTGGTAGCCCAAGCTTTCTTT. It translates to CASSLEVVAQAFF.

The V call is TRBV12-3 or TRBV12-4, the J call TRBJ1-4; no clear D gene. The CDR3 loop spans 14 amino acids. The V and J ends lost 2 bases and 7 bases respectively, with 11 bases between them. CDR3 DNA: TGTGCCAGCAGTTTATTCCGGGGAGGTGAAAAACTGTTTTTT. This codes for CASSLFRGGEKLFF.

This clonotype was picked up a small number of times. The V and J genes are TRBV11-2 and TRBJ1-5; D call uncertain. Trimming cost V 5 bases and J 5 bases, with 13 bases left between them. CDR1 is SGHAT and CDR2 is FQNNGV in the germline V gene. This CDR3 contains 14 residues. Written as DNA, the CDR3 is TGTGCCAGCAGCGAACAAGGAGGGTATCAGCCCCAGCATTTT. It specifies CASSEQGGYQPQHF.

In its sample, this clonotype was seen many times. V is TRBV6-4 and J is TRBJ2-6; no clear D gene. Germline V gene sequence: CDR1 MRHNA, CDR2 SNTAGT. Trimming stripped 0 bases from V and 3 bases from J, with 6 bases between. CDR3 length: 15 amino acids. The CDR3 bases are TGTGCCAGCAGTGACTCGGTTTTTGGGGCCAACGTCCTGACTTTC. It yields the protein CASSDSVFGANVLTF.